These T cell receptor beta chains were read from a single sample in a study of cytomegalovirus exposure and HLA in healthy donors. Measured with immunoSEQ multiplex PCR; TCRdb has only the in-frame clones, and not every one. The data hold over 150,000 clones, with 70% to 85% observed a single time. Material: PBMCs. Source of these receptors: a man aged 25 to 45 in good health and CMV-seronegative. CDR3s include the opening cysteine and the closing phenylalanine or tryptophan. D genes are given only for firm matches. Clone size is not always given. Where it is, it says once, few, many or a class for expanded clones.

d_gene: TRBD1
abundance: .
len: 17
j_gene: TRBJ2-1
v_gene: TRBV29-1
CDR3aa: CSVPTLRQGVTYNEQFF
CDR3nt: TGCAGCGTCCCAACCCTTAGACAGGGAGTGACCTACAATGAGCAGTTCTTC

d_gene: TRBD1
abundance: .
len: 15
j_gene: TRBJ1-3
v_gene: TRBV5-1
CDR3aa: CASSREGARGNTIYF
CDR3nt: TGCGCCAGCAGCAGAGAGGGGGCGAGAGGAAACACCATATATTTT

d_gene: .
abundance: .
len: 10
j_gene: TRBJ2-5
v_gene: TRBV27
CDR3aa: CARLGKTQYF
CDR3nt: TGTGCCAGACTAGGAAAGACCCAGTACTTC

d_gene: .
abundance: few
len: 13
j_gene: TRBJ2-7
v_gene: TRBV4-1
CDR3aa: CASSRPNSYEQYF
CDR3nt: TGCGCCAGCAGCCGTCCAAACTCCTACGAGCAGTACTTC

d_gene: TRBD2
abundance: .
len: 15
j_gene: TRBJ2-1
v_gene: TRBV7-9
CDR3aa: CASSFFGLDRNEQFF
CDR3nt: TGTGCCAGCAGCTTCTTTGGACTAGATAGGAATGAGCAGTTCTTC

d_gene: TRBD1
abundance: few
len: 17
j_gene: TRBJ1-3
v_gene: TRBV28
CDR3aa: CASSLWRGTGQGNTIYF
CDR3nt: TGTGCCAGCAGTTTATGGAGGGGGACAGGGCAAGGAAACACCATATATTTT

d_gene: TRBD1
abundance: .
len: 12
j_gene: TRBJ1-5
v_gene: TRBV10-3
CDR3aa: CAIGQGDQPQHF
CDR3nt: TGTGCCATCGGACAGGGCGATCAGCCCCAGCATTTT

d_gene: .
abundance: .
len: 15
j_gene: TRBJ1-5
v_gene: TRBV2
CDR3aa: CASSVGSSENQPQNF
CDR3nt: TGTGCCAGCAGTGTCGGCTCTTCGGAGAATCAGCCCCAGAATTTT

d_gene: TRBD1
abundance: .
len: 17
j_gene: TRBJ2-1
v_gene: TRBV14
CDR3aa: CASSQEGGTGANNEQFF
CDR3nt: TGTGCCAGCAGCCAAGAAGGCGGGACAGGGGCGAACAATGAGCAGTTCTTC

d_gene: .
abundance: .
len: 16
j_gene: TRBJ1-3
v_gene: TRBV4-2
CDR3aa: CASSQDTGLGGNTIYF
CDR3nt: TGTGCCAGCAGCCAGGATACAGGGCTGGGGGGAAACACCATATATTTT

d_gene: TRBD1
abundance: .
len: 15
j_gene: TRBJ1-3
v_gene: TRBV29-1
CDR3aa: CSAQGATNSGNTIYF
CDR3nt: TGCAGCGCACAGGGGGCCACGAACTCTGGAAACACCATATATTTT

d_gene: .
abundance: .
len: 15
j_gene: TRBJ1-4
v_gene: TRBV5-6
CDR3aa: CASSLSAGKEEKLFF
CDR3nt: TGTGCCAGCAGCTTGTCCGCAGGGAAAGAAGAAAAACTGTTTTTT

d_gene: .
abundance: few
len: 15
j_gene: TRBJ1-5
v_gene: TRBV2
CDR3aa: CASSEGHPSNQPQHF
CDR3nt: TGTGCCAGCAGTGAGGGACACCCAAGCAATCAGCCCCAGCATTTT

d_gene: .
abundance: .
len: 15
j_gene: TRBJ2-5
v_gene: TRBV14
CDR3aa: CASSQDVSGRETQYF
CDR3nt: TGTGCCAGCAGCCAAGACGTATCCGGCAGGGAGACCCAGTACTTC

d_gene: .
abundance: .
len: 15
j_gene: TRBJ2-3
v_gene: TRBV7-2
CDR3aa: CASSYGDGGADTQYF
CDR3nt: TGTGCCAGCAGCTATGGGGATGGGGGCGCAGATACGCAGTATTTT